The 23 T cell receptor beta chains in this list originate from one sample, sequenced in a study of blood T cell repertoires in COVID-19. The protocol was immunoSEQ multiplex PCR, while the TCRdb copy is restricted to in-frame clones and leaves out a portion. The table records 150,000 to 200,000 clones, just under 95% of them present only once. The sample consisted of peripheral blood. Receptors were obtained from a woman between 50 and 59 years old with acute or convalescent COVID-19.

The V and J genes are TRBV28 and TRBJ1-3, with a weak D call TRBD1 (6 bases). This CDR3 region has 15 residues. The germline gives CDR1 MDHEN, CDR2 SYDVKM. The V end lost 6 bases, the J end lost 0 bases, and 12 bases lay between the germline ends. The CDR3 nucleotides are TGTGCCAGCAGGACGACGGACAGCTCTGGAAACACCATATATTTT. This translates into CASRTTDSSGNTIYF.

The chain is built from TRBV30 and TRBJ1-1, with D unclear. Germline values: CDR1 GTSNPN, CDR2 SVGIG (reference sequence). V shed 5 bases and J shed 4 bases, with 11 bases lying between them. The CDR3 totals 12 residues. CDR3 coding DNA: TGTGCCTGGTGGGGAGAGACCACTGAAGCTTTCTTT. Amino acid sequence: CAWWGETTEAFF. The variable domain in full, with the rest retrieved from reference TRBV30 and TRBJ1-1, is SQTIHQWPATLVQPVGSPLSLECTVEGTSNPNLYWYRQAAGRGLQLLFYSVGIGQISSEVPQNLSASRPQDRQFILSSKKLLLSDSGFYLCAWWGETTEAFFGQGTRLTVV.

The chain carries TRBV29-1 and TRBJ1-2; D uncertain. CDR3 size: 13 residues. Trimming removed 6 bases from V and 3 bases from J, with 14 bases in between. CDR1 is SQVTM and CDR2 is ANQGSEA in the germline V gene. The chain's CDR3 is CSVFHTLYYGYTF. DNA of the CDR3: TGCAGCGTCTTCCACACCCTCTACTATGGCTACACCTTC.

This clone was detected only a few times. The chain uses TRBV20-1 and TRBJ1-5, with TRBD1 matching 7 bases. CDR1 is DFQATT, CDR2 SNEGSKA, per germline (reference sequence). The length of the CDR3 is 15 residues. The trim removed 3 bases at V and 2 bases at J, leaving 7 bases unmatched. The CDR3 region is CSASEGGVGNQPQHF. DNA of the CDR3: TGCAGTGCTAGTGAAGGGGGCGTGGGCAATCAGCCCCAGCATTTT.

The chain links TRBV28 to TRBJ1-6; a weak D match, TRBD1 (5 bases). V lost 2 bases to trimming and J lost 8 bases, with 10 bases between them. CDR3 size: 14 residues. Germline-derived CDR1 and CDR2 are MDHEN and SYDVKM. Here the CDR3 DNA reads TGTGCCAGCAGTTTAAACCCCAGGGATTCACCCCTCCACTTT. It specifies CASSLNPRDSPLHF.

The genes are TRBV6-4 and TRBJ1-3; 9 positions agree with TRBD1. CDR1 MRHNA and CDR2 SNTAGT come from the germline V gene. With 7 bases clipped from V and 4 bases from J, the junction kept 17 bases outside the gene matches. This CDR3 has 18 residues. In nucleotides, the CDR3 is TGTGCCAGCAAAACTAAGGACAGGGGAGATTCGGGGGGAAACACCATATATTTT. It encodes CASKTKDRGDSGGNTIYF.

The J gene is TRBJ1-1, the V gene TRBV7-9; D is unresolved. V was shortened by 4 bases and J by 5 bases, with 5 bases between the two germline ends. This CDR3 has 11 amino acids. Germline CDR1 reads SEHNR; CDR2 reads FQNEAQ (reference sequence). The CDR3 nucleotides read TGTGCCAGCAGCTCGAGGACTGAAGCTTTCTTT. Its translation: CASSSRTEAFF.

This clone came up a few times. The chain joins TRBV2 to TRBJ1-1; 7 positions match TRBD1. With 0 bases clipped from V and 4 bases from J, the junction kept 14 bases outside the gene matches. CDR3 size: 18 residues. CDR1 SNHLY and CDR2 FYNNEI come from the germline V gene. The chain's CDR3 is CASSEAEPGQTRGTEAFF. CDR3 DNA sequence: TGTGCCAGCAGTGAAGCCGAACCGGGACAGACGAGGGGCACTGAAGCTTTCTTT.

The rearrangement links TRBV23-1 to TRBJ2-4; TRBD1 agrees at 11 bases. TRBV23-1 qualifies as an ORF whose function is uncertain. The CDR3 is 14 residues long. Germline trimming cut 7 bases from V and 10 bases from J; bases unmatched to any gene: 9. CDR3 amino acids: CASTLGDRGDIQYF. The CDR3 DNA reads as TGCGCCAGCACCCTGGGGGACAGGGGGGATATTCAGTACTTC.

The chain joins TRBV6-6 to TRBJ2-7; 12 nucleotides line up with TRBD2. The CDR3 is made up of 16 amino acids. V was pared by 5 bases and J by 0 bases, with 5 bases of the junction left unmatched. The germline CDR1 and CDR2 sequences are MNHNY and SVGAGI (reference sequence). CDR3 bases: TGTGCCAGCAGTACAGGGACTAGCGGGCCCTCCTACGAGCAGTACTTC. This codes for CASSTGTSGPSYEQYF.

CDR3 in amino acids: CASSLRVANEKLFF. CDR3 nucleotide sequence: TGTGCCAGTAGTCTCCGAGTAGCTAATGAAAAACTGTTTTTT. The rearrangement uses TRBV19 and TRBJ1-4; unclear D gene. Germline V gene data show CDR1 as LNHDA and CDR2 as SQIVND (reference sequence). This CDR3 contains 14 residues. The germline V and J ends were trimmed by 5 bases and 3 bases, with 10 bases remaining between them.

DNA for the CDR3: TGTGCCACCCACCGGGACAGGGGGTCAAATCAGCCCCAGCATTTT. It is translated as CATHRDRGSNQPQHF. This chain connects TRBV15 to TRBJ1-5; 11 bases fit TRBD1. The CDR3 is 15 residues long. J gave up 4 bases and V 8 bases, and 7 bases lay outside the gene matches. Germline CDR1 and CDR2: LNHNV and YYDKDF (reference sequence).

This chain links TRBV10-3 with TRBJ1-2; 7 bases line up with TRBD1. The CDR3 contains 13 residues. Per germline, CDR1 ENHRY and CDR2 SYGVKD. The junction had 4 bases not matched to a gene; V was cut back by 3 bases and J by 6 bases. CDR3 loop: CAISDGTVDGYTF. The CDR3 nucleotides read TGTGCCATCAGTGATGGGACAGTAGATGGCTACACCTTC.

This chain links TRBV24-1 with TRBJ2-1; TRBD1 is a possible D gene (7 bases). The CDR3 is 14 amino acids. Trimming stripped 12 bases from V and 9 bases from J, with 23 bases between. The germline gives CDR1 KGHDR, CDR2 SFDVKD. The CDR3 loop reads CAASDRAEFSEQFF. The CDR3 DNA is TGTGCCGCTAGCGACAGGGCGGAATTCAGTGAGCAGTTCTTC.

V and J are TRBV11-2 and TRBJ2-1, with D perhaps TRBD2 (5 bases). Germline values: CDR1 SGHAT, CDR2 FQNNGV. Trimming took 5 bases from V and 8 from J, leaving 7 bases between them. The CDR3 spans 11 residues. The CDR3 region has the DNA TGTGCCAGCAGCCACGGGGATGAGCAGTTCTTC. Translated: CASSHGDEQFF.

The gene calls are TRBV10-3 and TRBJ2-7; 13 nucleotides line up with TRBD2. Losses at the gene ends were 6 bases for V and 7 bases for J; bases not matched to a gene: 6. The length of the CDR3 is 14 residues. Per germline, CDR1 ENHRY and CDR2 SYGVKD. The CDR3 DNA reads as TGTGCCATCAGGGGGACTAGCGGGATTCAAGAGCAGTACTTC. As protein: CAIRGTSGIQEQYF.

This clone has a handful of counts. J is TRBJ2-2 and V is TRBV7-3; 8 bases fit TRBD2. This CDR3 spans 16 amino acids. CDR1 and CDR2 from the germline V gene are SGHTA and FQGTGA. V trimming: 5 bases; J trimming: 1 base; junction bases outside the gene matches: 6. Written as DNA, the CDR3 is TGTGCCAGCAGCCCCCGCGGGGGGCAGAACACCGGGGAGCTGTTTTTT. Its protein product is CASSPRGGQNTGELFF.

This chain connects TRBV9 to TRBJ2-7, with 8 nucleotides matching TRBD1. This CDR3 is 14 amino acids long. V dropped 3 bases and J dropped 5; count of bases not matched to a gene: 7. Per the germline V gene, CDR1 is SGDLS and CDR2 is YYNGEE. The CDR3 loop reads CASSAGTGIDEQYF. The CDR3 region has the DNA TGTGCCAGCAGCGCTGGGACAGGTATCGACGAGCAGTACTTC.

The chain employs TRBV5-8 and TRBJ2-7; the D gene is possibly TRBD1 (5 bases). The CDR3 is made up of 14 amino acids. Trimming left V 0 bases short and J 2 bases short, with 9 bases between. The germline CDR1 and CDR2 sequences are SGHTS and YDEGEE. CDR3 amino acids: CASSLVGATYEQYF. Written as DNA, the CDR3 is TGTGCCAGCAGCTTGGTAGGGGCAACCTACGAGCAGTACTTC.

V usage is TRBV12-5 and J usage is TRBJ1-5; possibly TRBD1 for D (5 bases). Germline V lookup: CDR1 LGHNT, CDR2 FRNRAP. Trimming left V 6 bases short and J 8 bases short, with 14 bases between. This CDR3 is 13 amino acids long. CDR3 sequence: CASGPGVGEPQHF. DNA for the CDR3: TGTGCTAGTGGGCCTGGGGTAGGGGAGCCCCAGCATTTT.

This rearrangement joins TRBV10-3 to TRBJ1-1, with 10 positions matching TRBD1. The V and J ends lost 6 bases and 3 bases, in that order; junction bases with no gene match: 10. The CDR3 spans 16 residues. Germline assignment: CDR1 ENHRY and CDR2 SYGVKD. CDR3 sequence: CAIRLGRTGGDTEAFF. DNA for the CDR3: TGTGCCATCAGGTTGGGACGGACAGGGGGGGACACTGAAGCTTTCTTT.

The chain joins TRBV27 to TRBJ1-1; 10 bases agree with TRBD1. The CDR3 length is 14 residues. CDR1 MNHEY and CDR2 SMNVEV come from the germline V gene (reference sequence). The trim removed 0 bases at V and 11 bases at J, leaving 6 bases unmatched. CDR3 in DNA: TGTGCCAGCAGTTTATCTTGGACAGGGGGTGACGCTTTCTTT. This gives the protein CASSLSWTGGDAFF.

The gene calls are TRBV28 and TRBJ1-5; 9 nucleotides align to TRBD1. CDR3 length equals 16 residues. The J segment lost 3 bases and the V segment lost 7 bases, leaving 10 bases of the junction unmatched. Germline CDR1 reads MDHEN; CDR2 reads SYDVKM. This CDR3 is CASTLGTGSYNQPQHF. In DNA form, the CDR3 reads TGTGCCAGCACTCTTGGGACAGGGAGCTACAATCAGCCCCAGCATTTT.